The 21 T cell receptor beta chains listed next were all sequenced from one sample in a study of blood T cell repertoires in COVID-19. The data were produced by immunoSEQ multiplex PCR, yet TCRdb's version contains in-frame clones alone and is incomplete. The sample shows around 150,000 clones, 78% of them seen only once. The sequenced sample was peripheral blood. The receptors shown here come from a woman of 80 years or more with acute or convalescent COVID-19.

The J gene is TRBJ2-5, the V gene TRBV19; a possible D gene is TRBD1 (5 bases). V lost 8 bases and J lost 0, with 10 bases in between. The CDR3 sequence is 13 residues long. Germline V gene data show CDR1 as LNHDA and CDR2 as SQIVND (reference sequence). CDR3: CASSQGYQETQYF. CDR3 bases: TGTGCCAGTTCCCAGGGTTACCAAGAGACCCAGTACTTC.

The chain joins TRBV9 to TRBJ1-2, with 10 bases identical to TRBD1. V trimming: 4 bases; J trimming: 8 bases; junction bases outside the gene matches: 11. Germline CDR1 reads SGDLS; CDR2 reads YYNGEE. The CDR3 runs 15 residues. The CDR3 coding sequence is TGTGCCAGCAGCTTCACCCCGGGACAGGGGCCCGGCTACACCTTC. Protein sequence: CASSFTPGQGPGYTF.

This clone was seen once. V gene TRBV5-1 combines with J gene TRBJ1-1; D unclear. V shed 0 bases and J shed 0 bases, with 9 bases lying between them. Germline loops: CDR1 SGHRS, CDR2 YFSETQ. This CDR3 region has 15 residues. Here the CDR3 DNA reads TGCGCCAGCAGCTTGGGGGCTACAGTGAACACTGAAGCTTTCTTT. Its protein is CASSLGATVNTEAFF.

The rearrangement uses TRBV5-5 and TRBJ2-7; 11 bases align to TRBD1. Germline trimming cut 4 bases from V and 0 bases from J; bases unmatched to any gene: 3. The CDR3 spans 15 residues. Per germline, CDR1 SGHKS and CDR2 YYEKEE (reference sequence). CDR3 sequence: CASSRGQGASYEQYF. Written as DNA, the CDR3 is TGTGCCAGCAGCCGAGGACAGGGGGCCTCCTACGAGCAGTACTTC.

CDR3 nucleotides: TGCGCCAGCAGCCAAGAGGCGAACACTGAAGCTTTCTTT. It codes for CASSQEANTEAFF. V and J are TRBV4-1 and TRBJ1-1; no reliable D call. This CDR3 is 13 amino acids long. The germline V and J ends were trimmed by 0 bases and 1 base, with 3 bases remaining between them. The germline gives CDR1 MGHRA, CDR2 YSYEKL.

V is TRBV29-1 and J is TRBJ2-5; the D gene is possibly TRBD1 (5 bases). CDR1 and CDR2 (germline): SQVTM, ANQGSEA. The CDR3 has 12 residues. V lost 7 bases, J lost 2 bases, and 11 bases lay in between. DNA of the CDR3: TGCAGCGCACGACAGAATCAAGAGACCCAGTACTTC. It codes for CSARQNQETQYF.

V is TRBV2 and J is TRBJ2-2; D unresolved. Trimming shortened V by 7 bases and J by 1 base, and 10 bases separated the two germline ends. This CDR3 spans 14 amino acids. Germline V gives CDR1 SNHLY, CDR2 FYNNEI. CDR3 coding DNA: TGTGCCAGCAAAAATACAGAGAACACCGGGGAGCTGTTTTTT. This sequence encodes CASKNTENTGELFF.

The gene calls are TRBV29-1 and TRBJ1-1; the D gene is possibly TRBD1 (5 bases). Per the germline V gene, CDR1 is SQVTM and CDR2 is ANQGSEA. The CDR3 covers 12 residues. CDR3: CVGAGMNTEAFF. As DNA, the CDR3 is TGCGTTGGGGCCGGCATGAACACTGAAGCTTTCTTT.

The chain links TRBV20-1 to TRBJ2-5; TRBD1 is a possible D gene (5 bases). The CDR3 runs to 11 residues. Germline CDR1 DFQATT, CDR2 SNEGSKA (reference sequence). Between the trimmed V and J ends, which lost 3 bases and 5 bases, there was a span of 7 bases. In DNA, the CDR3 is TGCAGTGCTAGGGGGCCGGAGACCCAGTACTTC. Translated: CSARGPETQYF.

This clone was seen a few times. The chain joins TRBV19 to TRBJ2-7; a possible D gene is TRBD1 (6 bases). The ends were cut back, 3 bases at V and 0 bases at J, with 18 bases in the middle. CDR3 length: 17 amino acids. Germline values: CDR1 LNHDA, CDR2 SQIVND (reference sequence). DNA of the CDR3: TGTGCCAGTAGTATCGCCGGGACACCGAAAAGCTCCTACGAGCAGTACTTC. This encodes CASSIAGTPKSSYEQYF.

The V call is TRBV5-1, the J call TRBJ1-2; no clear D gene. The germline gives CDR1 SGHRS, CDR2 YFSETQ. This CDR3 has 14 amino acids. Trimming took 0 bases from V and 8 from J, leaving 14 bases between them. Here the CDR3 DNA reads TGCGCCAGCAGCTTGGTTGCGGGTATCGTCGGCTACACCTTC. Translated: CASSLVAGIVGYTF. The full variable domain, rest sourced from reference TRBV5-1 and TRBJ1-2, is KAGVTQTPRYLIKTRGQQVTLSCSPISGHRSVSWYQQTPGQGLQFLFEYFSETQRNKGNFPGRFSGRQFSNSRSEMNVSTLELGDSALYLCASSLVAGIVGYTFGSGTRLTVV.

The chain couples TRBV6-1 to TRBJ2-1; TRBD2 matches at 7 bases. This CDR3 is 16 amino acids long. J lost 2 bases, V lost 4 bases, and 8 bases had no gene match. Germline V lookup: CDR1 MNHNS, CDR2 SASEGT. The CDR3 nucleotides are TGTGCCAGCAGTGTAAATCCTAGCGGAGCCTACAATGAGCAGTTCTTC. This encodes CASSVNPSGAYNEQFF.

The chain recombines TRBV28 with TRBJ1-5; TRBD1 agrees at 7 bases. Germline V CDR1 and CDR2: MDHEN, SYDVKM. V trimming: 7 bases; J trimming: 1 base; junction bases outside the gene matches: 4. This CDR3 spans 14 amino acids. Here the CDR3 DNA reads TGTGCCAGCAATAAACAGGGGAGCAATCAGCCCCAGCATTTT. It encodes CASNKQGSNQPQHF.

The J gene is TRBJ2-3, the V gene TRBV5-1; perhaps TRBD2 as D (5 bases). The V gene lost 7 bases and the J gene lost 6 bases, with 18 bases spanning the gap. The CDR3 contains 14 residues. Per germline, CDR1 SGHRS and CDR2 YFSETQ. The CDR3 bases are TGCGCCAGCGGCGAGGGCAGGTTATCGGATACGCAGTATTTT. Translated, it gives CASGEGRLSDTQYF.

V usage is TRBV18 and J usage is TRBJ1-1, with unresolved D. This CDR3 has 13 residues. Germline V gene lookup returns CDR1 KGHSH and CDR2 LQKENI. V lost 2 bases, J lost 0 bases, and 4 bases lay in between. DNA of the CDR3: TGTGCCAGCTCACCAACAATGAACACTGAAGCTTTCTTT. As protein: CASSPTMNTEAFF.

This chain connects TRBV7-8 to TRBJ1-6, with D tentatively TRBD1 (5 bases). V dropped 7 bases and J dropped 2 bases, with 15 bases sitting between them. The germline V gene encodes CDR1 SGHVS and CDR2 FQNEAQ. CDR3 length: 16 residues. CDR3 DNA: TGTGCCAGCACCCCTGGGAGGGGCGCCTATAATTCACCCCTCCACTTT. Protein product: CASTPGRGAYNSPLHF.

This clone was found once. The gene calls are TRBV9 and TRBJ1-1; tentatively, D is TRBD1 (5 bases). The CDR3 sequence is 15 residues long. Per germline, CDR1 SGDLS and CDR2 YYNGEE. The V end was cut by 2 bases, the J end by 5 bases, with 16 bases between. CDR3 in amino acids: CASSVWGAGFTEAFF. The CDR3 DNA reads TGTGCCAGCAGCGTTTGGGGCGCGGGGTTTACTGAAGCTTTCTTT.

J is TRBJ2-2 and V is TRBV24-1, with 7 positions matching TRBD1. CDR1 is KGHDR, CDR2 SFDVKD, per germline. The CDR3 extends over 12 amino acids. The junction had 2 bases not matched to a gene; V was cut back by 8 bases and J by 6 bases. The CDR3 sequence: CATMTGSGELFF. The DNA for the CDR3 is TGTGCCACCATGACAGGGTCCGGGGAGCTGTTTTTT.

This sequence joins TRBV28 and TRBJ2-7; maybe TRBD2 (7 bases). Germline CDR1 MDHEN, CDR2 SYDVKM. The CDR3 sequence is 13 residues long. The germline V and J ends were trimmed by 10 bases and 7 bases, with 20 bases remaining between them. The chain's CDR3 is CATWGGTVREQYF. The CDR3, as DNA: TGTGCCACATGGGGGGGCACCGTGAGGGAGCAGTACTTC.

The chain uses TRBV27 and TRBJ2-1; 8 bases fit TRBD1. The length of the CDR3 is 14 residues. Germline V CDR1 and CDR2: MNHEY, SMNVEV (reference sequence). Trimming took 3 bases from V and 13 from J; bases not matched to a gene: 11. The CDR3 region has the DNA TGTGCCAGCAGTTTTTCCGGACAGGGTCTGGGCCAGTTCTTC. Translated, it gives CASSFSGQGLGQFF.

The genes are TRBV4-1 and TRBJ2-3; D perhaps matches TRBD2 (6 bases). Trimming removed 3 bases at V and 6 bases at J, with 25 bases between. This CDR3 contains 18 residues. The V gene's germline CDR1 is MGHRA and CDR2 YSYEKL. CDR3 residues: CASSHQDGRLLRTDTQYF. The CDR3 coding sequence is TGCGCCAGCAGCCACCAAGATGGGAGGCTACTGAGGACGGATACGCAGTATTTT.